A single sample is the source of the 2 T cell receptor beta chains below, sequenced in a study of blood T cell repertoires in COVID-19 (dated by TCRdb to 2018 to 2020). Libraries were made using the immunoSEQ multiplex PCR assay. What TCRdb holds here is the immuneACCESS table cut down to in-frame rearrangements. Part of the clones is not present; checked against another copy, under half of the missing clones reflect an unresolved V gene, and the others are unexplained. The sample profile shows approximately 250,000 clones; 84% of them were found once. Less than 2% of the sample rests with the top ten. What was sequenced was peripheral blood. The receptors come from a middle-aged woman who had recovered from COVID-19.

This chain joins TRBV11-2 and TRBJ1-2, with TRBD1 matching over 7 bases. There are 15 residues in the CDR3. Looked up from germline, CDR1 is SGHAT and CDR2 is FQNNGV. Trimming cost V 1 base and J 0 bases; bases outside gene matches: 2. The CDR3 loop is CASSLVGTANYGYTF. CDR3 coding DNA: TGTGCCAGCAGCTTAGTGGGGACAGCTAACTATGGCTACACCTTC.

The rearrangement links TRBV4-1 to TRBJ2-1; possibly TRBD1 for D (6 bases). The CDR3 contains 14 residues. V dropped 6 bases and J dropped 6 bases, with 15 bases sitting between them. Germline V lookup: CDR1 MGHRA, CDR2 YSYEKL. CDR3 coding DNA: TGCGCCAGCAGTGCGACAGGACCCCCCAATGAGCAGTTCTTC. Translation gives CASSATGPPNEQFF.